This entry lists 19 T cell receptor beta chains sequenced from one sample in a study of cytomegalovirus exposure and HLA in healthy donors. Here immunoSEQ multiplex PCR was the method, and the copy in TCRdb shows in-frame clones only, minus some. The sample lists about 110,000 clones, nearly 97% occurring once. Material: PBMCs. These receptor sequences come from a woman between 18 and 29 years old in good health and CMV-seronegative.

This rearrangement joins TRBV2 to TRBJ2-7; weak D call: TRBD1 (6 bases). V shed 5 bases and J shed 0 bases, with 11 bases lying between them. Germline values: CDR1 SNHLY, CDR2 FYNNEI. The CDR3 spans 14 residues. In DNA form, the CDR3 reads TGTGCCAGCAGTTTATCAGGGGACTCCTACGAGCAGTACTTC. Translating it yields CASSLSGDSYEQYF.

This clone was observed a single time. V gene TRBV6-6 combines with J gene TRBJ2-1, with TRBD2 matching 10 bases. Germline loops: CDR1 MNHNY, CDR2 SVGAGI (reference sequence). The CDR3 covers 14 residues. Trimming cost V 7 bases and J 6 bases; bases outside gene matches: 6. CDR3 DNA sequence: TGTGCCAGCATTAAAGCGGGGGGGCCCAATGAGCAGTTCTTC. It codes for CASIKAGGPNEQFF.

The chain recombines TRBV5-4 with TRBJ2-3; TRBD2 agrees at 8 bases. The V and J ends lost 0 bases and 0 bases, in that order; junction bases with no gene match: 12. Germline CDR1 reads SGHNT; CDR2 reads YYREEE (reference sequence). The CDR3 consists of 19 residues. CDR3 sequence (DNA): TGTGCCAGCAGCTTGGGGGGGGCGGGGGGCCTCGTTAGCACAGATACGCAGTATTTT. Translating gives CASSLGGAGGLVSTDTQYF.

The chain combines TRBV11-2 with TRBJ2-5; D might be TRBD1 (7 bases). V gave up 5 bases and J gave up 4 bases, with 20 bases separating them. Germline CDR1 reads SGHAT; CDR2 reads FQNNGV. There are 16 residues in the CDR3. The CDR3 spells CASSIRRARGIETQYF. Here the CDR3 DNA reads TGTGCCAGCAGCATTCGGAGGGCCAGGGGGATAGAGACCCAGTACTTC. Combining the CDR3 with reference TRBV11-2 and TRBJ2-5 gives the whole variable domain EAGVAQSPRYKIIEKRQSVAFWCNPISGHATLYWYQQILGQGPKLLIQFQNNGVVDDSQLPKDRFSAERLKGVDSTLKIQPAKLEDSAVYLCASSIRRARGIETQYFGPGTRLLVL.

The rearrangement uses TRBV28 and TRBJ1-6; 8 bases are a match to TRBD1. Germline values: CDR1 MDHEN, CDR2 SYDVKM. This CDR3 contains 17 residues. The junction had 10 bases not matched to a gene; V was cut back by 3 bases and J by 6 bases. The DNA for the CDR3 is TGTGCCAGCAGTTTCCCTGAAGCGGACAGGGTTAATTCACCCCTCCACTTT. This gives the protein CASSFPEADRVNSPLHF.

The CDR3 spells CASSSKLTGNGYTF. CDR3 bases: TGTGCCAGCAGCTCCAAACTCACAGGGAACGGCTACACCTTC. V is TRBV7-9 and J is TRBJ1-2; D perhaps matches TRBD1 (6 bases). This CDR3 has 14 amino acids. The germline CDR1 and CDR2 sequences are SEHNR and FQNEAQ (reference sequence). V lost 4 bases to trimming and J lost 8 bases, with 17 bases between them.

The chain employs TRBV2 and TRBJ2-3; TRBD1 agrees at 10 bases. V shed 6 bases and J 4 bases; nucleotides not matched to a gene: 7. CDR1 is SNHLY and CDR2 is FYNNEI in the germline V gene. The CDR3 is 15 residues long. CDR3 DNA: TGTGCCAGCAGAGGGGGGACAGGGGCCCCAGATACGCAGTATTTT. Translating it yields CASRGGTGAPDTQYF. Together with reference TRBV2 and TRBJ2-3, the CDR3 gives the full variable domain: EPEVTQTPSHQVTQMGQEVILRCVPISNHLYFYWYRQILGQKVEFLVSFYNNEISEKSEIFDDQFSVERPDGSNFTLKIRSTKLEDSAMYFCASRGGTGAPDTQYFGPGTRLTVL.

CDR3 loop: CASSSGQTRNEQFF. For the CDR3, the DNA is TGTGCCAGCAGCTCAGGACAGACCAGAAATGAGCAGTTCTTC. This sequence joins TRBV7-2 and TRBJ2-1, with a tentative D call TRBD1 (6 bases). Germline loops: CDR1 SGHTA, CDR2 FQGNSA. V was cut by 4 bases and J by 7 bases, with 14 bases left in between. The CDR3 has 14 residues.

V gene TRBV10-1 combines with J gene TRBJ2-7, with TRBD1 matching over 7 bases. Germline CDR1 is WNHNN and CDR2 is SYGVQD (reference sequence). The V gene end was trimmed by 6 bases and the J gene end by 1 base; junction bases not matched to a gene: 12. The CDR3 has 16 residues. The CDR3 protein is CASRDPTGTESYEQYF. The CDR3 bases are TGCGCCAGCAGGGACCCCACCGGGACAGAATCCTACGAGCAGTACTTC.

The chain uses TRBV5-1 and TRBJ1-2; the D gene is possibly TRBD1 (5 bases). Trimming took off 0 bases at V and 2 bases at J, with 8 bases between the two ends. The CDR3 runs 14 residues. The germline V gene encodes CDR1 SGHRS and CDR2 YFSETQ. In DNA form, the CDR3 reads TGCGCCAGCAGCTTGGGGCAGGGCAACTATGGCTACACCTTC. Its protein product is CASSLGQGNYGYTF.

This clone was seen just once. The J gene is TRBJ1-2, the V gene TRBV13; 9 positions match TRBD1. Looked up from germline, CDR1 is PRHDT and CDR2 is FYEKMQ (reference sequence). The CDR3 covers 14 residues. Trimming took 4 bases from V and 4 from J; bases not matched to a gene: 4. The CDR3 region has the DNA TGTGCCAGCAGCTCTCGACAGGGGGTCTATGGCTACACCTTC. Protein product: CASSSRQGVYGYTF.

The chain employs TRBV6-1 and TRBJ1-2, with 10 bases that match TRBD1. The CDR3 runs 13 residues. The germline CDR1 and CDR2 sequences are MNHNS and SASEGT. Losses at the gene ends were 3 bases for V and 7 bases for J; bases not matched to a gene: 2. CDR3 loop: CASSERDRGGYTF. In nucleotides, the CDR3 is TGTGCCAGCAGTGAGAGGGACAGGGGTGGCTACACCTTC.

This chain connects TRBV9 to TRBJ1-1; TRBD1 matches 8 bases. Germline values: CDR1 SGDLS, CDR2 YYNGEE. Unmatched junction bases numbered 4, after V lost 4 bases and J lost 2 bases. The CDR3 sequence is 14 residues long. CDR3: CASSTGQGNTEAFF. The DNA of the CDR3 is TGTGCCAGCAGCACTGGACAGGGTAACACTGAAGCTTTCTTT.

The gene calls are TRBV28 and TRBJ2-7; TRBD2 might be the D (7 bases). Germline CDR1 reads MDHEN; CDR2 reads SYDVKM. V was clipped by 5 bases and J by 2 bases, with 16 bases between them. The CDR3 sequence is 15 residues long. This CDR3 is CASSVPAGATYEQYF. The CDR3 DNA reads TGTGCCAGCAGTGTCCCGGCGGGGGCCACCTACGAGCAGTACTTC.

This clone appeared once. V usage is TRBV27 and J usage is TRBJ2-5; D call uncertain. Near its end, the DNA agrees better with TRBJ2-7, so the J call may be wrong. The CDR3 extends over 13 amino acids. Looked up from germline, CDR1 is MNHEY and CDR2 is SMNVEV (reference sequence). In DNA, the CDR3 is TGTGCCAGCAGTTTATCCCACAGATACGAGCAGTACTTC. This translates into CASSLSHRYEQYF.

This clone has only one observation. The chain employs TRBV18 and TRBJ1-5; perhaps TRBD1 as D (6 bases). Germline V lookup: CDR1 KGHSH, CDR2 LQKENI. The V gene lost 6 bases and the J gene lost 2 bases, with 26 bases spanning the gap. The CDR3 covers 19 residues. CDR3 bases: TGTGCCAGCTCGAACCGGACCACAGGGATTCTAATGGGCAATCAGCCCCAGCATTTT. This encodes CASSNRTTGILMGNQPQHF.

The J gene is TRBJ2-1, the V gene TRBV19; 10 bases map to TRBD1. V was clipped by 5 bases and J by 4 bases; unmatched bases: 5. The CDR3 spans 15 residues. The germline V gene has CDR1 LNHDA and CDR2 SQIVND (reference sequence). The CDR3 DNA is TGTGCCAGTAGTCAGACAGGGGGCGCTTACAATGAGCAGTTCTTC. Encoded protein: CASSQTGGAYNEQFF.

The chain joins TRBV19 to TRBJ2-2, with 7 nucleotides matching TRBD2. Germline CDR1 LNHDA, CDR2 SQIVND (reference sequence). The CDR3 consists of 14 residues. V trimming: 3 bases; J trimming: 7 bases; junction bases outside the gene matches: 5. CDR3 residues: CASSMIGGGGELFF. Here the CDR3 DNA reads TGTGCCAGTAGTATGATTGGCGGGGGCGGGGAGCTGTTTTTT.

The genes are TRBV6-7 and TRBJ1-4; D uncertain. TRBV6-7 is labeled an ORF, and its function is uncertain. The V and J ends lost 6 bases and 0 bases respectively, with 11 bases between them. The CDR3 extends over 15 amino acids. The CDR3 here is CASSAEVATNEKLFF. The DNA of the CDR3 is TGTGCCAGCAGCGCTGAGGTGGCAACTAATGAAAAACTGTTTTTT.